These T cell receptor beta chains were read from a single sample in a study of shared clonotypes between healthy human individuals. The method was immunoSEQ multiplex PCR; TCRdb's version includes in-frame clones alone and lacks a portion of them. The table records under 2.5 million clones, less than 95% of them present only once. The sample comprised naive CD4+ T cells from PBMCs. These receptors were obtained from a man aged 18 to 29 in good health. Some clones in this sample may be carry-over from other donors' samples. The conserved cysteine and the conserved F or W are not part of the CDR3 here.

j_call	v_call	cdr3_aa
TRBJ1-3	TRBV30	AWSVGKRSGNTIY
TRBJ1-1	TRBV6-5	ASSVPQGYTEAF
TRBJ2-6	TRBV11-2	ASSLDRPRTGLGGANVLT
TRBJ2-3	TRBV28	ASRASGTGGSDTQY
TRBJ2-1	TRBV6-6	ASSSLVRQF
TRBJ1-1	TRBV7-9	ASSLAFGEGGAF
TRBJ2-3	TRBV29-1	SVEEGGRDTQY
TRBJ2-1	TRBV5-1	ASSNGGLAGYNEQF
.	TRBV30	AWSIGYFYEQY
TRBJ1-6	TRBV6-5	ASRSGTVNNSPLH
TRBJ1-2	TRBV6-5	AGSWGGGEVYGYT
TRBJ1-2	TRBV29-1	SVEDRRRGYT
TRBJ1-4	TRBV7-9	ASSLSRDEKLF
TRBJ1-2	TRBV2	ASSEGRTNYGYT
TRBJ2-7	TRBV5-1	ASSRGGDRLYEQY
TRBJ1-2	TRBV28	ASSSGQVSWGYT
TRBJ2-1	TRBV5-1	ASSLKVSRGGEQF
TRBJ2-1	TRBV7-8	ASSPTSGRDNEQF
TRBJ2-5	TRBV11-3	ASSGPGGAQETQY
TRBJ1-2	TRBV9	ASSFQTGAGGYT
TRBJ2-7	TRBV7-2	ASSLVISYEQY
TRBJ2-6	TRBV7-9	ASSYRAGANVLT
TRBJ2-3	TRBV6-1	ASKDRGWTDTQY